The next 28 T cell receptor beta chains were all read from a single sample in a study of vaccination and CD4 T cells after COVID-19. No antigen has been identified for these receptors. The Oncomine TCR Beta short-read assay sequenced DNA from cultured CD4+ T cells. TCRdb re-called the PCR reads with MiXCR, one entry per CDR3 protein. This sample yields over 20,000 distinct CDR3 sequences, of which around 39% are seen a single time; roughly 20% belongs to the top ten. Treatment noted: roughly nine-day PBMC culture with coronavirus spike peptide pools or control peptides (ViraFEST assay). The sequencing used CD4+ T cells from blood, cultured in vitro, collected before SARS-CoV-2 vaccination. These receptors came from a human donor who received a COVID-19 vaccine.

This rearrangement joins TRBV24-1 to TRBJ2-7; 7 bases align to TRBD1. The V segment lost 5 bases and the J segment 3 bases; nucleotides outside the gene matches: 6. Germline V CDR1 and CDR2: KGHDR, SFDVKD. This CDR3 spans 14 amino acids. Here the CDR3 reads CATSGPGQNYEQYF. The CDR3 nucleotides read TGTGCCACCAGTGGTCCGGGACAGAACTACGAGCAGTACTTC.

This rearrangement joins TRBV10-1 to TRBJ2-2; unclear D gene. The germline V and J ends were trimmed by 9 bases and 4 bases, with 9 bases remaining between them. This CDR3 contains 12 residues. The V gene's germline CDR1 is WNHNN and CDR2 SYGVQD (reference sequence). For the CDR3, the DNA is TGCGCCAGTAAAAGTTCCACCGGGGAGCTGTTTTTT. Protein product: CASKSSTGELFF.

This clonotype has only a few counts. The CDR3 DNA reads TGTGCCAGCAGTGAAGGGGCAGGGGAGGGGAACAATCAGCCCCAGCATTTT. Encoded protein: CASSEGAGEGNNQPQHF. The J gene is TRBJ1-5, the V gene TRBV2, with D maybe TRBD1 (6 bases). Germline loops: CDR1 SNHLY, CDR2 FYNNEI. Trimming pared 1 base from V and 3 bases from J, leaving 16 bases between. CDR3 length equals 17 residues.

The rearrangement joins TRBV2 to TRBJ1-1; the D is unclear. The CDR3 is 13 amino acids. The germline V and J ends were trimmed by 8 bases and 5 bases, with 15 bases remaining between them. Germline lookup yields CDR1 SNHLY and CDR2 FYNNEI. The CDR3 DNA follows: TGTGCCAGCCTCCGGGCTGGGAATACTGAAGCTTTCTTT. It encodes CASLRAGNTEAFF. The complete variable domain, with remaining parts taken from reference TRBV2 and TRBJ1-1, reads EPEVTQTPSHQVTQMGQEVILRCVPISNHLYFYWYRQILGQKVEFLVSFYNNEISEKSEIFDDQFSVERPDGSNFTLKIRSTKLEDSAMYFCASLRAGNTEAFFGQGTRLTVV.

This chain joins TRBV11-3 and TRBJ1-1; no clear D gene. The CDR3 covers 15 residues. V was cut by 2 bases and J by 1 base, with 11 bases left in between. CDR1 is SGHNT, CDR2 YENEEA, per germline. CDR3 coding DNA: TGTGCCAGCAGCTTATATGGATCTAGGAACACTGAAGCTTTCTTT. Translated: CASSLYGSRNTEAFF. Full variable domain (rest looked up from reference TRBV11-3 and TRBJ1-1): EAGVVQSPRYKIIEKKQPVAFWCNPISGHNTLYWYLQNLGQGPELLIRYENEEAVDDSQLPKDRFSAERLKGVDSTLKIQPAELGDSAVYLCASSLYGSRNTEAFFGQGTRLTVV.

The V gene is TRBV7-2, the J gene TRBJ2-1; D might be TRBD1 (5 bases). Deletions cut 2 bases from V and 0 bases from J, with 8 bases between. The germline V gene has CDR1 SGHTA and CDR2 FQGNSA. This CDR3 has 15 residues. CDR3 bases: TGTGCCAGCAGCTTAAGGACAAACTCCTACAATGAGCAGTTCTTC. This sequence encodes CASSLRTNSYNEQFF.

This chain connects TRBV10-3 to TRBJ1-2; 11 nucleotides line up with TRBD1. Germline trimming cut 2 bases from V and 4 bases from J; bases unmatched to any gene: 3. This CDR3 has 15 amino acids. The V gene's germline CDR1 is ENHRY and CDR2 SYGVKD. The CDR3 region is CAISEGQGAAYGYTF. CDR3 sequence (DNA): TGTGCCATCAGTGAGGGACAGGGGGCCGCCTATGGCTACACCTTC.

This clonotype was recorded a few times. V is TRBV21-1 and J is TRBJ2-4. TRBV21-1 is deemed a pseudogene. The CDR3 runs 15 residues. Written as DNA, the CDR3 is TGTGCCAGCAGCAAAGCTCAGGCGGCCAAAAACATTCAGTACTTC. Protein sequence: CASSKAQAAKNIQYF.

This clonotype has just a few counts. The V call is TRBV6-1, the J call TRBJ1-5; maybe TRBD1 (5 bases). The CDR3 length is 15 residues. Per germline, CDR1 MNHNS and CDR2 SASEGT. Trimming left V 6 bases short and J 4 bases short, with 16 bases between. CDR3 sequence reads: CASRDPAGLNQPQHF. CDR3 DNA: TGTGCCAGCAGGGACCCGGCAGGGTTGAATCAGCCCCAGCATTTT.

This clonotype was seen a handful of times. The chain links TRBV12-3 or TRBV12-4 to TRBJ1-2; a possible D gene is TRBD1 (5 bases). The ends were cut back, 6 bases at V and 5 bases at J, with 13 bases in the middle. The CDR3 spans 13 residues. The CDR3 protein is CASRTGTDYGYTF. The CDR3 region has the DNA TGTGCCAGCAGAACCGGGACGGATTATGGCTACACCTTC.

This clonotype was observed a handful of times. The chain is built from TRBV12-3 or TRBV12-4 and TRBJ1-6; D is ambiguous. The germline V and J ends were trimmed by 3 bases and 9 bases, with 9 bases remaining between them. The CDR3 is made up of 13 amino acids. In DNA, the CDR3 is TGTGCCAGCAGTTTTGAGGAGGGTTCACCCCTCCACTTT. Its translation: CASSFEEGSPLHF.

In its sample, this clonotype was seen a few times. The CDR3 region is CASSQAAGFNEQYF. DNA for the CDR3: TGTGCCAGTTCTCAAGCAGCGGGGTTCAACGAGCAGTACTTC. The gene calls are TRBV19 and TRBJ2-7, with 7 bases lining up with TRBD2. CDR1 and CDR2 (germline): LNHDA, SQIVND (reference sequence). The J segment lost 5 bases and the V segment lost 8 bases, leaving 12 bases of the junction unmatched. The CDR3 covers 14 residues.

The V and J genes are TRBV7-9 and TRBJ2-3; D not resolved. Germline V gene lookup returns CDR1 SEHNR and CDR2 FQNEAQ (reference sequence). The V gene lost 5 bases and the J gene lost 1 base, with 16 bases spanning the gap. The CDR3 covers 16 residues. In DNA form, the CDR3 reads TGTGCCAGCAGCCCCCGTCGGGTGCGAGGCACAGATACGCAGTATTTT. Amino acid sequence: CASSPRRVRGTDTQYF.

The rearrangement links TRBV24-1 to TRBJ1-4; D call uncertain. Germline loops: CDR1 KGHDR, CDR2 SFDVKD. Trimming shortened V by 5 bases and J by 0 bases, and 9 bases separated the two germline ends. The CDR3 is 15 residues long. The CDR3, as DNA: TGTGCCACCAGTGCCGGCGGCACAACTAATGAAAAACTGTTTTTT. Residues: CATSAGGTTNEKLFF.

This clonotype was detected only a few times. This chain connects TRBV24-1 to TRBJ2-7; 9 bases align to TRBD1. Germline CDR1 is KGHDR and CDR2 is SFDVKD. The trim removed 4 bases at V and 4 bases at J, leaving 7 bases unmatched. The CDR3 has 15 residues. CDR3 sequence: CATSETGTGIYEQYF. In DNA form, the CDR3 reads TGTGCCACCAGTGAAACCGGGACAGGGATATACGAGCAGTACTTC.

The chain employs TRBV5-4 and TRBJ1-2, with TRBD1 matching over 7 bases. Trimming took 4 bases from V and 2 from J; bases not matched to a gene: 5. In germline, CDR1 is SGHNT, CDR2 YYREEE (reference sequence). The CDR3 is made up of 14 amino acids. Here the CDR3 reads CASSVKTGNYGYTF. The CDR3 DNA follows: TGTGCCAGCAGCGTTAAGACAGGGAACTATGGCTACACCTTC.

This clonotype is medium-sized within its sample. The genes are TRBV20-1 and TRBJ1-5; 10 nucleotides line up with TRBD1. Germline CDR1 DFQATT, CDR2 SNEGSKA (reference sequence). Trimming took 6 bases from V and 3 from J; bases not matched to a gene: 5. CDR3 length: 14 amino acids. CDR3: CSAKDRGPNQPQHF. The CDR3 DNA is TGCAGTGCCAAAGACAGGGGGCCCAATCAGCCCCAGCATTTT.

This clonotype was counted only a few times. The chain links TRBV30 to TRBJ1-6, with 7 nucleotides matching TRBD1. The germline V gene has CDR1 GTSNPN and CDR2 SVGIG (reference sequence). The CDR3 extends over 17 amino acids. Trimming removed 3 bases from V and 5 bases from J; junction bases left unmatched: 13. The CDR3 coding sequence is TGTGCCTGGAGCCTCGCAACCGGGACAGTGGATAATTCACCCCTCCACTTT. Encoded protein: CAWSLATGTVDNSPLHF.

The genes are TRBV20-1 and TRBJ2-1; 7 bases align to TRBD2. The V gene end was trimmed by 3 bases and the J gene end by 3 bases; junction bases not matched to a gene: 2. CDR3 size: 13 residues. Germline V gene data show CDR1 as DFQATT and CDR2 as SNEGSKA (reference sequence). CDR3 bases: TGCAGTGCTAGGTGGGGGGGCTACAATGAGCAGTTCTTC. Translation gives CSARWGGYNEQFF.

The table lists this clonotype with a few counts. This chain connects TRBV6-5 to TRBJ2-5; 9 positions match TRBD2. The J segment lost 6 bases and the V segment lost 0 bases, leaving 11 bases of the junction unmatched. The CDR3 sequence is 17 residues long. CDR1 is MNHEY, CDR2 SVGAGI, per germline. The CDR3 protein is CASSYSPGTSIRQTQYF. The CDR3 DNA follows: TGTGCCAGCAGTTACTCCCCCGGGACTAGCATTCGACAGACCCAGTACTTC.

V and J are TRBV6-5 and TRBJ1-5; D not resolved. Deletions cut 4 bases from V and 3 bases from J, with 7 bases between. This CDR3 comprises 13 residues. The germline gives CDR1 MNHEY, CDR2 SVGAGI. This chain's CDR3 is CASSSDHNQPQHF. CDR3 DNA sequence: TGTGCCAGCAGTTCCGACCACAATCAGCCCCAGCATTTT.

This clonotype turned up a few times. The chain carries TRBV11-3 and TRBJ2-7, with D perhaps TRBD1 (6 bases). The V end was cut by 2 bases, the J end by 6 bases, with 11 bases between. CDR3 length equals 13 residues. Germline-derived CDR1 and CDR2 are SGHNT and YENEEA. CDR3 nucleotides: TGTGCCAGCAGCTTATTTGAAGGGGGCGAGCAGTACTTC. Amino acids: CASSLFEGGEQYF.

The chain joins TRBV2 to TRBJ1-4, with D unclear. V gave up 4 bases and J gave up 15 bases, with 12 bases separating them. Germline lookup yields CDR1 SNHLY and CDR2 FYNNEI. This CDR3 contains 11 residues. The DNA of the CDR3 is TGTGCCAGCAGTGGTGACGTAGTGGTGTTTTTT. It translates to CASSGDVVVFF.

This clonotype was picked up a small number of times. The rearrangement links TRBV6-1 to TRBJ1-6; D gene ambiguous. The V and J ends lost 0 bases and 7 bases respectively, with 10 bases between them. CDR1 and CDR2 from the germline V gene are MNHNS and SASEGT. CDR3 length: 15 amino acids. This CDR3 is CASSEAHGVNSPLHF. As DNA, the CDR3 is TGTGCCAGCAGTGAAGCGCATGGAGTAAATTCACCCCTCCACTTT.

This rearrangement joins TRBV12-3 or TRBV12-4 to TRBJ1-2; 9 nucleotides align to TRBD1. V dropped 4 bases and J dropped 6; count of bases not matched to a gene: 6. The CDR3 length is 14 residues. This chain's CDR3 is CASSSRTGAHGYTF. In DNA form, the CDR3 reads TGTGCCAGCAGTTCGAGGACAGGGGCACATGGCTACACCTTC.

The chain is built from TRBV10-2 and TRBJ1-5, with a weak D call TRBD1 (6 bases). The CDR3 is made up of 13 amino acids. With 8 bases removed from V and 4 bases from J, the gap between germline ends came to 12 bases. Germline CDR1 reads WSHSY; CDR2 reads SAAADI. The CDR3 DNA sequence: TGCGCCAGCCGCGGACAGCTAAATCAGCCCCAGCATTTT. Translating gives CASRGQLNQPQHF.

This clonotype has a single count. This chain links TRBV23-1 with TRBJ1-6; 8 bases map to TRBD1. Being an ORF, TRBV23-1 has a function that is uncertain. The CDR3 totals 18 residues. J lost 10 bases, V lost 3 bases, and 17 bases had no gene match. CDR3 nucleotide sequence: TGCGCCAGCAGTCATCATACTCATAACAGGGGGAAGGGCTCACCCCTCCACTTT. This translates into CASSHHTHNRGKGSPLHF.

This chain uses TRBV11-3 with TRBJ2-5; 10 nucleotides align to TRBD2. Germline V lookup: CDR1 SGHNT, CDR2 YENEEA. The CDR3 sequence is 16 residues long. The junction had 6 bases not matched to a gene; V was cut back by 3 bases and J by 2 bases. The CDR3 reads CASSFRGSGGQETQYF. CDR3 coding DNA: TGTGCCAGCAGCTTTCGGGGTAGCGGGGGGCAAGAGACCCAGTACTTC.